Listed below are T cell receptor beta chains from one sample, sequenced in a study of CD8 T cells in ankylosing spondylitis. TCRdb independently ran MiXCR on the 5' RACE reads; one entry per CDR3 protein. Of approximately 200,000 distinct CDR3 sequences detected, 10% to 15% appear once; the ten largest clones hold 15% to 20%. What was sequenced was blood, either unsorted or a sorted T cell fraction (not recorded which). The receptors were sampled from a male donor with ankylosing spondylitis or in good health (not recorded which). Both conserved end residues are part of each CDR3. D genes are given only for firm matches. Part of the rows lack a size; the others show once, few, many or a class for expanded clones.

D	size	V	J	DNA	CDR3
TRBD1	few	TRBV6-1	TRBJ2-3	TGTGCCAGCAGAGACGGGACAGATACAGATACGCAGTATTTT	CASRDGTDTDTQYF
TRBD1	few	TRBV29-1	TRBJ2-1	TGCAGCGTTGGTCTGACAGGGGGCGGCGATGAGCAGTTCTTC	CSVGLTGGGDEQFF
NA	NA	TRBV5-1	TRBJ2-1	TGCGCCAGCAGCTTGGGTACTAGCAACTACAATGAGCAGTTCTTC	CASSLGTSNYNEQFF
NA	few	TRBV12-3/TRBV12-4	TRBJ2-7	TGTGCCAGCAGTCCCATGGGCCGATCCTACGAGCAGTACTTC	CASSPMGRSYEQYF
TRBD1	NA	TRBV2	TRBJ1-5	TGTGCCATGGGACAGGGGTATCAGCCCCAGCATTTT	CAMGQGYQPQHF
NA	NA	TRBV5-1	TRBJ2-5	TGCGCCAGCAGCATACCTTCAGCTTACCAAGAGACCCAGTACTTC	CASSIPSAYQETQYF
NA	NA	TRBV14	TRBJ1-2	TGTGCCAGCAGCCCCCGGGGGCGAGGGCTCTATGGCTACACCTTC	CASSPRGRGLYGYTF
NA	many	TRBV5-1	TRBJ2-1	TGCGCCAGCAGCTCCTCGGCCGCCGACTACGATGAGCAGTTCTTC	CASSSSAADYDEQFF
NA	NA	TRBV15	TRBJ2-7	TGTGCCACCAGCGGCAGTAGCTCCTACGAGCAGTGCTTC	CATSGSSSYEQCF
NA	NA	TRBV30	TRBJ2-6	TGTGCATCGGACCCGATTTTGGCCAACGTCCTGACTTTC	CASDPILANVLTF
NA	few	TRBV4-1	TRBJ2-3	TGCGCCAGCAGCCCAGTAGAGGGAAGAATCACAGATACGCAGTATTTT	CASSPVEGRITDTQYF
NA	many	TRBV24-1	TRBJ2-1	TGTGCCACCAGTGACCCCGGGCCAACTTCTGAGCAGTTCTTC	CATSDPGPTSEQFF
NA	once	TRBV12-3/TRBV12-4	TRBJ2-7	TGTGCCAGCAGTTTAGACCCAAGGGCCGAAGAGCAGTACTTC	CASSLDPRAEEQYF
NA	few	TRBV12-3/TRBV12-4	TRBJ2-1	TGTGCCAGCAGTTTAGTATGGGACACGAACAATGAGCAGTTCTTC	CASSLVWDTNNEQFF
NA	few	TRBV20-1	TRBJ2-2	TGCAGTGCTAGGGCGAACACCGGGGAGCTGTTTTTT	CSARANTGELFF
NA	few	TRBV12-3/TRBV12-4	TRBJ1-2	TGTGCCAGCTACTCAGGCATTAACTATGGCTACACCTTC	CASYSGINYGYTF
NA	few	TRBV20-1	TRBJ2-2	TGCAGTGCTAGAGATCACGCAGGGGCGAACACCGGGGAGCTGTTTTTT	CSARDHAGANTGELFF
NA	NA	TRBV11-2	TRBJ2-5	TGTGCCAGCAGCTTATTGTTGGGGGCAGGGGAGACCCAGTACTTC	CASSLLLGAGETQYF
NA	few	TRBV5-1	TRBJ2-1	TGCGCCAGCAGCCCGGGCATGGATGCGGGACTTTACAATGAGCAGTTCTTC	CASSPGMDAGLYNEQFF
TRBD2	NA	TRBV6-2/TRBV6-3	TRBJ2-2	TGTGCCAGCAGCTTACAGCGGGAAAACGGGGAGCTGTTTTTT	CASSLQRENGELFF
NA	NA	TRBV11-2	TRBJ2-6	TGTGCCAGCAGCATTTCATCTGGGGCCAACGTCCTGACTTTC	CASSISSGANVLTF
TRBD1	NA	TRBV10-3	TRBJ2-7	TGTGCCATCAGTGGGACAGGGGACGAGCAGTACTTC	CAISGTGDEQYF
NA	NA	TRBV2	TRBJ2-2	TGTGCCAGCAGTGACCCGGATGGGGAGCTGTTTTTT	CASSDPDGELFF
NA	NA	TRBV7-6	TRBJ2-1	TGTGCCAGCAGCTCCCTCTCGCTGGCGGAGCAGTTCTTC	CASSSLSLAEQFF
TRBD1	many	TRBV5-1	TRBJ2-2	TGCGCCAGCAGCTTTTCCGACAGGGGGCCAAACACCGGGGAGCTGTTTTTT	CASSFSDRGPNTGELFF
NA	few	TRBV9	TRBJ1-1	TGTGCCAGCAGCCCCACCGGGGAAGCTTTCTTT	CASSPTGEAFF
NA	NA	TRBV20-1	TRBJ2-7	TGCAGTGCTAGAGATCCGGGCCAGGGTAGCTCCTACGAGCAGTACTTC	CSARDPGQGSSYEQYF
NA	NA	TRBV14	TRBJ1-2	TGTGCCAGCAGCCCGACAGCCGCTAACTATGGCTACACCTTC	CASSPTAANYGYTF
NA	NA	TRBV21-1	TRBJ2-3	TGTGCCAGCAGCACCACTAGCGGGGGGGCCAAAGATACGCAGTATTTT	CASSTTSGGAKDTQYF